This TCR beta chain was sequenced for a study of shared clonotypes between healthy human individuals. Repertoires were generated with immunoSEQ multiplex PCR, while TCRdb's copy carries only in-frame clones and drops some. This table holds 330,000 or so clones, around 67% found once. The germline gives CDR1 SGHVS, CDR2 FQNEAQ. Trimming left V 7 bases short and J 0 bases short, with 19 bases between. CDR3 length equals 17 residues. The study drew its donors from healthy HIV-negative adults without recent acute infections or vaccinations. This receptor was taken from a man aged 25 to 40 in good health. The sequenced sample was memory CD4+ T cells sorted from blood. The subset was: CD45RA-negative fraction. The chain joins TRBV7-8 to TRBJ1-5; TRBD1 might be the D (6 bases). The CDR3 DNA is TGTGCCAGCACCGAAACCTACAGGGCGTATAGCAATCAGCCCCAGCATTTT. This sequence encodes CASTETYRAYSNQPQHF.